The next 9 T cell receptor beta chains were all read from a single sample in a study of CD8+CD57+ T cells in acquired aplastic anemia. It was patients with CD8+CD57+ cell expansion by flow cytometry who were chosen for sequencing. The template for TCR beta VDJ and CDR3 sequence profiling was genomic DNA. TCRdb reanalysed the reads using MiXCR and keeps one entry per CDR3 protein. Among around 80,000 distinct CDR3 sequences listed, about three quarters were seen once. Sequenced input: sorted CD4+, CD8+, or CD8+CD57+ T cells (not recorded which) from PBMCs. The receptors originated from a human donor with aplastic anemia.

This clonotype has at least ten counts. The chain joins TRBV7-3 to TRBJ2-7; 7 nucleotides line up with TRBD2. Germline CDR1 is SGHTA and CDR2 is FQGTGA. V lost 0 bases to trimming and J lost 7 bases; unmatched junction nucleotides: 6. This CDR3 has 14 residues. The CDR3 bases are TGTGCCAGCAGCTTAACGGGCGGGGGAGAAGAGCAGTACTTC. The encoded protein is CASSLTGGGEEQYF.

The chain is built from TRBV7-9 and TRBJ1-2, with TRBD1 matching over 7 bases. The CDR3 covers 15 residues. Germline CDR1 and CDR2: SEHNR and FQNEAQ (reference sequence). V dropped 5 bases and J dropped 0; count of bases not matched to a gene: 6. The CDR3 region is CASSRDSLANYGYTF. CDR3 DNA sequence: TGTGCCAGCAGCCGGGACAGCTTAGCTAACTATGGCTACACCTTC.

This clonotype showed up many times. V is TRBV19 and J is TRBJ1-2; 9 nucleotides agree with TRBD1. Germline loops: CDR1 LNHDA, CDR2 SQIVND (reference sequence). With V trimmed by 8 bases and J by 8 bases, 3 bases remained unmatched. This CDR3 is built from 11 residues. CDR3 sequence (DNA): TGTGCCAGTGACAGGGGGACCGGCTACACCTTC. This gives the protein CASDRGTGYTF.

J is TRBJ2-1 and V is TRBV6-4, with D perhaps matching TRBD2 (5 bases). V was clipped by 5 bases and J by 0 bases, with 5 bases between them. This CDR3 has 13 amino acids. Germline loops: CDR1 MRHNA, CDR2 SNTAGT. The CDR3 protein is CASSSGSYNEQFF. For the CDR3, the DNA is TGTGCCAGCAGTAGCGGCTCCTACAATGAGCAGTTCTTC.

The chain joins TRBV15 to TRBJ2-1; 12 nucleotides align to TRBD2. This CDR3 comprises 20 residues. CDR1 and CDR2 (germline): LNHNV, YYDKDF (reference sequence). J lost 0 bases, V lost 0 bases, and 9 bases had no gene match. The CDR3 DNA follows: TGTGCCACCAGCAGAGAGAGGGGACTAGCGGGTGTTAGCTCCTACAATGAGCAGTTCTTC. Translation gives CATSRERGLAGVSSYNEQFF.

J is TRBJ1-1 and V is TRBV19; the D gene is possibly TRBD1 (6 bases). Germline loops: CDR1 LNHDA, CDR2 SQIVND (reference sequence). V dropped 5 bases and J dropped 4 bases, with 17 bases sitting between them. CDR3 length equals 15 residues. The CDR3 DNA is TGTGCCAGTAGTTTCCAACAGGGACTAGGCACTGAAGCTTTCTTT. Amino acids: CASSFQQGLGTEAFF.

This clonotype has more than one count but fewer than ten. The chain employs TRBV15 and TRBJ1-4; D is perhaps TRBD1 (5 bases). CDR1 and CDR2 from the germline V gene are LNHNV and YYDKDF (reference sequence). Trimming left V 1 base short and J 2 bases short, with 8 bases between. CDR3 size: 15 residues. The CDR3 sequence: CATSRARATNEKLFF. CDR3 nucleotide sequence: TGTGCCACCAGCAGAGCCAGGGCTACTAATGAAAAACTGTTTTTT.

The gene calls are TRBV19 and TRBJ1-6; 9 bases align to TRBD1. Germline V CDR1 and CDR2: LNHDA, SQIVND (reference sequence). Trimming at V came to 10 bases and at J to 6 bases, leaving 10 bases not matched to a gene. This CDR3 comprises 15 residues. In nucleotides, the CDR3 is TGTGCCACAAAGGGACAGGGCCAACTTAATTCACCCCTCCACTTT. It translates to CATKGQGQLNSPLHF. The full variable domain, with the rest looked up from reference TRBV19 and TRBJ1-6, is DGGITQSPKYLFRKEGQNVTLSCEQNLNHDAMYWYRQDPGQGLRLIYYSQIVNDFQKGDIAEGYSVSREKKESFPLTVTSAQKNPTAFYLCATKGQGQLNSPLHFGNGTRLTVT.

The chain recombines TRBV7-8 with TRBJ1-1; D gene unclear. Trimming pared 5 bases from V and 0 bases from J, leaving 7 bases between. The CDR3 runs to 13 residues. CDR1 SGHVS and CDR2 FQNEAQ come from the germline V gene. CDR3 nucleotide sequence: TGTGCCAGCAGCGATCCCCTGAACACTGAAGCTTTCTTT. Residues: CASSDPLNTEAFF. The complete variable domain, with remaining parts taken from reference TRBV7-8 and TRBJ1-1, reads GAGVSQSPRYKVAKRGQDVALRCDPISGHVSLFWYQQALGQGPEFLTYFQNEAQLDKSGLPSDRFFAERPEGSVSTLKIQRTQQEDSAVYLCASSDPLNTEAFFGQGTRLTVV.